This T cell receptor (beta chain) is from a study of cytomegalovirus exposure and HLA in healthy donors. The CDR3 contains 15 residues. Germline trimming cut 7 bases from V and 5 bases from J; bases unmatched to any gene: 8. Looked up from germline, CDR1 is LGHNA and CDR2 is YNFKEQ. The PCR made use of 60 Vbeta and 13 Jbeta primers. Data came from immunoSEQ multiplex PCR; TCRdb stores just in-frame clones and leaves some out. The data show 120,000 to 150,000 clones, with over 75% seen just once and 2.5% to 3.5% held by the top ten. Findings of the study overall: There were about 160 TCR beta chains listed as cytomegalovirus-associated. There were some V segments, including TRBV6-2 and TRBV6-3, excluded as indistinguishable. Across donors, sequencing depth was assumed by presence/absence analyses to be roughly uniform.

Details on this clone: Its antigen is unidentified.

Material for sequencing was PBMCs. The chain combines TRBV4-2 with TRBJ2-5, with TRBD1 identical over 12 bases. The receptor's source is a woman between 25 and 40 years old in good health and CMV-seronegative. In DNA form, the CDR3 reads TGTGCCAGCACCCCGGGACAGGGGGCGCGGGAGACCCAGTACTTC. Translated, it gives CASTPGQGARETQYF.